One and the same sample provided the 30 T cell receptor beta chains below, sequenced in a study of tumor-infiltrating lymphocytes in glioblastoma multiforme. TCR beta libraries were built from RNA through three nested multiplex PCR rounds using modified ARM-PCR. TCRdb fed the multiplex PCR reads into MiXCR, producing one record per CDR3 protein. The table records 10,000 to 15,000 distinct CDR3 sequences, 64% of them present only once. The specimen sequenced was brain tumor tissue. These TCRs come from a male donor with glioblastoma.

The sample holds many counts of this clonotype. The V gene is TRBV28, the J gene TRBJ1-2, with D perhaps matching TRBD1 (5 bases). The CDR3 sequence is 12 residues long. CDR1 and CDR2 from the germline V gene are MDHEN and SYDVKM. V dropped 8 bases and J dropped 8 bases, with 15 bases sitting between them. The CDR3 protein is CASDGARRGYTF. CDR3 sequence (DNA): TGTGCCAGCGATGGGGCTCGGCGGGGCTACACCTTC.

The chain recombines TRBV10-3 with TRBJ2-1; 8 nucleotides align to TRBD2. Germline V gene lookup returns CDR1 ENHRY and CDR2 SYGVKD. The trim removed 4 bases at V and 5 bases at J, leaving 7 bases unmatched. The CDR3 extends over 15 amino acids. The CDR3 bases are TGTGCCATCAGTGTGGACGGGAGGGCCGACAATGAGCAGTTCTTC. It translates to CAISVDGRADNEQFF.

With respect to this clonotype: A junction boundary mismatches the germline segment, possibly from a read error. This chain uses TRBV12-3 or TRBV12-4 with TRBJ2-2, with D possibly being TRBD2 (5 bases). CDR3 size: 12 residues. CDR3 nucleotide sequence: TGTGCCAGCAGTCCCGGCGTCGGGGAACTGTTTTTT. This sequence encodes CASSPGVGELFF.

Details on this clonotype: One junction end does not reproduce the germline sequence, and a read error may be involved. This chain connects TRBV11-2 to TRBJ2-7; 9 positions match TRBD2. CDR1 SGHAT and CDR2 FQNNGV come from the germline V gene. The CDR3 spans 15 residues. CDR3 sequence: CATYARAGGLYEQHF. For the CDR3, the DNA is TGTGCCACCTACGCGAGAGCGGGAGGTCTCTACGAGCAGCACTTC.

This clonotype was counted at least ten times. The chain couples TRBV30 to TRBJ2-3, with D unresolved. V was cut by 2 bases and J by 4 bases, with 7 bases left in between. The CDR3 consists of 12 residues. CDR1 is GTSNPN and CDR2 is SVGIG in the germline V gene (reference sequence). CDR3 region: CAWSMAADTQYF. In DNA, the CDR3 is TGTGCCTGGAGTATGGCGGCAGATACGCAGTATTTT.

For this clonotype: In this CDR3 the conserved last residue, phenylalanine or tryptophan, is missing, so a read error is likely. The chain combines TRBV6-1 with TRBJ2-7; TRBD1 agrees at 7 bases. The CDR3 runs 13 residues. Germline loops: CDR1 MNHNS, CDR2 SASEGT. This CDR3 is CASYDRASSEQYI. CDR3 nucleotides: TGTGCCAGCTACGACAGGGCTTCCTCCGAGCAGTACATA.

As concerns this clonotype: Given a much more abundant clone one base away, this may be a read error. The chain uses TRBV6-1 and TRBJ2-3, with D hard to call. The CDR3 extends over 12 amino acids. The germline V and J ends were trimmed by 10 bases and 4 bases, with 12 bases remaining between them. The germline V gene has CDR1 MNHNS and CDR2 SASEGT. DNA for the CDR3: TGTGCCATCTATAGATCCCCAGATACGCAGTATTTT. Translated: CAIYRSPDTQYF.

A word on this clonotype: Its ends do not fully match the called genes, so a read error is possible. The gene calls are TRBV20-1 and TRBJ2-1; D is uncertain. CDR3 length equals 14 residues. CDR1 DFQATT and CDR2 SNEGSKA come from the germline V gene (reference sequence). CDR3 sequence: CSARAEVGLYDQFF. The CDR3 nucleotides read TGCAGTGCTAGAGCTGAGGTAGGGCTGTATGATCAGTTCTTC.

V usage is TRBV6-2 or TRBV6-3 and J usage is TRBJ1-5; tentatively, D is TRBD1 (6 bases). The CDR3 covers 13 residues. Trimming removed 7 bases at V and 5 bases at J, with 12 bases between. CDR1 and CDR2 from the germline V gene are MNHEY and SVGEGT. CDR3 sequence reads: CASTVDSHQPQHF. In nucleotides, the CDR3 is TGTGCCAGCACCGTGGACAGCCATCAGCCCCAGCATTTT.

Concerning this clonotype: At one boundary the junction diverges from the germline segment, which might be a read error. This sequence joins TRBV20-1 and TRBJ2-5; 7 bases are shared with TRBD2. CDR3 length: 14 amino acids. Germline V CDR1 and CDR2: DFQATT, SNEGSKA (reference sequence). CDR3 bases: TGCGGTGCTAAGCGGGGATTGACCCAAGAGACCCAGTACTTC. Its protein product is CGAKRGLTQETQYF.

The chain uses TRBV28 and TRBJ2-7; 7 bases align to TRBD1. From germline, CDR1 is MDHEN and CDR2 SYDVKM. This CDR3 spans 14 amino acids. The CDR3 protein is CVSSLQQGAYEQYF. DNA for the CDR3: TGTGTAAGCAGTTTGCAGCAGGGGGCCTACGAGCAGTACTTC.

The CDR3 protein is CSVARDREALLHF. In nucleotides, the CDR3 is TGCAGCGTTGCCAGGGACAGAGAAGCCCTCCTCCACTTT. The chain joins TRBV29-1 to TRBJ1-6; TRBD1 matches at 7 bases. Germline V gives CDR1 SQVTM, CDR2 ANQGSEA. CDR3 length: 13 residues. Trimming at V came to 4 bases and at J to 15 bases, leaving 12 bases not matched to a gene.

By frequency in the sample, this clonotype is medium-sized (0.01 to 0.1%). The chain uses TRBV20-1 and TRBJ1-5, with TRBD1 identical over 10 bases. The J segment lost 2 bases and the V segment lost 5 bases, leaving 3 bases of the junction unmatched. Germline V gene lookup returns CDR1 DFQATT and CDR2 SNEGSKA (reference sequence). The CDR3 covers 14 residues. The CDR3 protein is CSAAGTGGNQPQHF. CDR3 sequence (DNA): TGCAGTGCTGCCGGGACAGGGGGCAATCAGCCCCAGCATTTT.

V usage is TRBV20-1 and J usage is TRBJ1-1; 7 bases fit TRBD1. The germline CDR1 and CDR2 sequences are DFQATT and SNEGSKA (reference sequence). V dropped 2 bases and J dropped 8; count of bases not matched to a gene: 11. The CDR3 sequence is 14 residues long. The CDR3, as DNA: TGCAGTGCTAGATGGTGGCAGGGGGTCACCGAAGCTTTCTTT. As protein: CSARWWQGVTEAFF.

This clonotype came up a few times. A junction boundary mismatches the germline segment, possibly from a read error. The rearrangement links TRBV11-2 to TRBJ2-1; 8 positions match TRBD2. Germline assignment: CDR1 SGHAT and CDR2 FQNNGV. This CDR3 region has 13 residues. CDR3 sequence reads: CVSSLDSGNEQFF. The CDR3 DNA sequence: TGTGTCAGCAGCTTAGATAGCGGGAATGAGCAGTTCTTT.

The chain joins TRBV7-8 to TRBJ2-7, with 9 bases that match TRBD1. Germline values: CDR1 SGHVS, CDR2 FQNEAQ. This CDR3 has 16 amino acids. After removal of 7 bases from V and 6 bases from J, the junction contained 16 bases not matched to a gene. CDR3 nucleotides: TGTGCCAGCATCCCCATAACCGGGACAGGGCTTTCCGAGCAGTACTTC. This codes for CASIPITGTGLSEQYF.

This clonotype was detected only once. The missing conserved phenylalanine or tryptophan at the end of this CDR3 makes a read error likely. The chain employs TRBV29-1 and TRBJ1-6, with a possible D match to TRBD1 (6 bases). The germline V gene encodes CDR1 SQVTM and CDR2 ANQGSEA. Between the trimmed V and J ends, which lost 4 bases and 10 bases, there was a span of 14 bases. This CDR3 spans 13 amino acids. For the CDR3, the DNA is TGCAGCGTTGCTAGGGACATAGAATCACCCCTCCACCTT. Residues: CSVARDIESPLHL.

V is TRBV5-4 and J is TRBJ2-3; D not resolved. The germline gives CDR1 SGHNT, CDR2 YYREEE (reference sequence). V shed 1 base and J shed 0 bases, with 12 bases lying between them. The CDR3 totals 16 residues. CDR3 coding DNA: TGTGCCAGCAGCTTGTCACCGCTCCCTAGCACAGATACGCAGTATTTT. Its protein is CASSLSPLPSTDTQYF.

Note on this clonotype: At one end, the junction sequence differs from germline, possibly due to a read error. The CDR3 loop reads CASSQDSGGEETQYF. The CDR3 nucleotides are TGCGCCAGCAGCCAAGATTCAGGGGGGGAGGAGACCCAGTACTTT. The chain links TRBV4-1 to TRBJ2-5; D may correspond to TRBD1 or TRBD2 (7 bases each). Germline values: CDR1 MGHRA, CDR2 YSYEKL. The CDR3 is 15 residues long.

In this sample, this clonotype turned up many times. The chain is built from TRBV20-1 and TRBJ2-1; a weak D match, TRBD2 (6 bases). Per germline, CDR1 DFQATT and CDR2 SNEGSKA (reference sequence). V dropped 1 base and J dropped 4 bases, with 17 bases sitting between them. This CDR3 region has 16 residues. In DNA form, the CDR3 reads TGCAGTGCTAGAGGATCCCCGGGGGAACGGTACAATGAGCAGTTCTTC. This translates into CSARGSPGERYNEQFF.

The J gene is TRBJ1-2, the V gene TRBV7-9; TRBD1 matches at 8 bases. V trimming: 4 bases; J trimming: 2 bases; junction bases outside the gene matches: 6. Germline CDR1 SEHNR, CDR2 FQNEAQ (reference sequence). This CDR3 has 15 residues. CDR3 nucleotides: TGTGCCAGCAGCTCGCCGGGACAGGAGAACTATGGCTACACCTTC. This encodes CASSSPGQENYGYTF.

A note on this clonotype: At one end, the junction sequence differs from germline, possibly due to a read error. The chain recombines TRBV13 with TRBJ2-4; 7 nucleotides line up with TRBD1. The germline V gene encodes CDR1 PRHDT and CDR2 FYEKMQ (reference sequence). The CDR3 is made up of 15 amino acids. CDR3 in amino acids: CASSSSGQRQNIQYF. Written as DNA, the CDR3 is TGTGCCAGCAGCTCATCGGGACAGCGGCAAAATATTCAGTACTTC.

This clonotype was found many times. A read error may be the cause here, since a much bigger clone is one base away. The chain employs TRBV6-1 and TRBJ2-3; TRBD2 matches at 7 bases. Germline V gives CDR1 MNHNS, CDR2 SASEGT. The CDR3 covers 13 residues. CDR3 nucleotide sequence: TGTGTCAGCAGCCTAGCGGGCACAGATACGCAGTATTTT. It is translated as CVSSLAGTDTQYF.

This clonotype was counted only a few times. The chain employs TRBV5-6 and TRBJ2-3; perhaps TRBD1 as D (6 bases). The germline gives CDR1 SGHDT, CDR2 YYEEEE. V lost 0 bases to trimming and J lost 5 bases, with 7 bases between them. This CDR3 contains 13 residues. CDR3 protein: CASSLVQGDTQYF. The CDR3 DNA sequence: TGTGCCAGCAGCTTGGTACAGGGAGATACGCAGTATTTT.

There are many counts of this clonotype. The J gene is TRBJ2-1, the V gene TRBV7-9; D gene uncertain. This CDR3 has 14 residues. Per the germline V gene, CDR1 is SEHNR and CDR2 is FQNEAQ (reference sequence). The V gene lost 1 base and the J gene lost 5 bases, with 9 bases spanning the gap. CDR3 nucleotide sequence: TGTGCCAGCAGCTTAGTTCCAGTTCACAATGAGCAGTTCTTC. Translated, it gives CASSLVPVHNEQFF.

This clonotype is classed as medium-sized. The rearrangement uses TRBV6-5 and TRBJ1-1; the D is unclear. Trimming cost V 1 base and J 1 base, with 7 bases left between them. The CDR3 loop spans 14 amino acids. Germline V gene sequence: CDR1 MNHEY, CDR2 SVGAGI. CDR3 bases: TGTGCCAGCAGTTACTTGCCCGGGAACACTGAAGCTTTCTTT. Its translation is CASSYLPGNTEAFF.

This clonotype was seen only once. The junction departs from the called germline gene at one end, perhaps through a read error. V gene TRBV14 combines with J gene TRBJ2-1; no definite D call. CDR1 is SGHDN, CDR2 FVKESK, per germline. The CDR3 is 14 amino acids. CDR3 in amino acids: CDSSHDVRYNEQFF. In nucleotides, the CDR3 is TGTGACAGCAGCCATGATGTCCGCTACAATGAGCAGTTCTTC.

This clonotype showed up many times. This chain connects TRBV30 to TRBJ1-5; D is unclear. From germline, CDR1 is GTSNPN and CDR2 SVGIG (reference sequence). V gave up 4 bases and J gave up 8 bases, with 15 bases separating them. CDR3 length equals 13 residues. CDR3 DNA: TGTGCCTGGACCAATATGCCTGAGGAGCCCCAGCATTTT. It is translated as CAWTNMPEEPQHF.

For this clonotype: Since a much larger clone is just one base distant, this may be a read error. The V call is TRBV28, the J call TRBJ2-4; a possible D gene is TRBD1 (5 bases). Germline V gene lookup returns CDR1 MDHEN and CDR2 SYDVKM. The CDR3 is made up of 14 amino acids. The V end lost 2 bases, the J end lost 7 bases, and 12 bases lay between the germline ends. The DNA of the CDR3 is TGTGCCAGCAGTTTAAGGGGCCCTATGAACATTCAGTACTTC. Residues: CASSLRGPMNIQYF.

The chain couples TRBV13 to TRBJ1-1, with D possibly being TRBD1 (5 bases). Trimming took off 0 bases at V and 1 base at J, with 6 bases between the two ends. Germline values: CDR1 PRHDT, CDR2 FYEKMQ (reference sequence). The CDR3 length is 14 residues. The CDR3 sequence: CASSLGQGNTEAFF. DNA for the CDR3: TGTGCCAGCAGCTTAGGGCAGGGGAACACTGAAGCTTTCTTT.